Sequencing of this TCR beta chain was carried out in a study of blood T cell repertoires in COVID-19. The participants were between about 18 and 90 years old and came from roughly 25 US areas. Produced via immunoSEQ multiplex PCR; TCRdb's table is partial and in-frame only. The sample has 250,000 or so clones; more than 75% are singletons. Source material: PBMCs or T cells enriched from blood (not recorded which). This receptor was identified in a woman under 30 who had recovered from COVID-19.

CDR3: CASSLRVPSTDTQYF. DNA of the CDR3: TGTGCCAGCAGCTTGCGAGTCCCTAGCACAGATACGCAGTATTTT. V is TRBV5-8 and J is TRBJ2-3; D unclear. V lost 1 base to trimming and J lost 0 bases, with 9 bases between them. The CDR3 runs 15 residues. CDR1 is SGHTS, CDR2 YDEGEE, per germline.